This paragraph reports one T cell receptor (beta chain). Antigen specificity is unknown. Using immunoSEQ multiplex PCR, the repertoire was profiled, and TCRdb retains in-frame clones only, with some absent. Of 60,000 to 65,000 clones in the sample, less than 98% were seen once. Thawed PBMCs were FACS-sorted into unstimulated CD4+CD25+CD127- regulatory T cells, CD4+CD25- non-regulatory cells, CD4 and CD8 cells. The data are from a study of Tregs in tolerant kidney transplant recipients. About the research overall: Mixed chimerism was transient after nonmyeloablative marrow transplants from related graft donors. Study-wide results and limits: Donor-specific Treg expansion exceeded global Treg expansion in tolerant patients, suggesting antigen drive.

The CDR3 totals 15 residues. From germline, CDR1 is SGHTA and CDR2 FQGNSA. Trimming stripped 5 bases from V and 4 bases from J, with 17 bases between. The genes are TRBV7-2 and TRBJ1-2; tentative D call: TRBD1 (5 bases). The clonotype originates from a human donor who received a combined kidney and bone marrow transplant. This sample comprised Tregs from blood, obtained before the transplant. The CDR3 loop is CASSISGRGPYGYTF. CDR3 nucleotides: TGTGCCAGCAGCATTTCAGGGAGGGGACCCTATGGCTACACCTTC.